This passage covers 18 T cell receptor beta chains from one sample sequenced in a study of radiotherapy plus CTLA-4 blockade in lung cancer. Generated by immunoSEQ multiplex PCR, the TCRdb table keeps only in-frame clones and is missing some. The data contain over 85,000 clones, 80% to 85% of them singletons. This sample comprised peripheral blood, obtained from a patient treated with radiotherapy plus ipilimumab. Receptors were obtained from a human donor with non-small cell lung cancer that progressed on radiotherapy plus ipilimumab.

The V call is TRBV30, the J call TRBJ1-1, with TRBD1 identical over 8 bases. There are 14 residues in the CDR3. V trimming: 3 bases; J trimming: 7 bases; junction bases outside the gene matches: 10. Germline assignment: CDR1 GTSNPN and CDR2 SVGIG (reference sequence). The CDR3 sequence: CAWRRGRGRGEAFF. The CDR3 nucleotides read TGTGCCTGGAGGAGGGGCAGGGGGCGAGGTGAAGCTTTCTTT.

V gene TRBV7-9 combines with J gene TRBJ2-7; no reliable D call. This CDR3 has 12 residues. The V gene's germline CDR1 is SEHNR and CDR2 FQNEAQ (reference sequence). The V end lost 1 base, the J end lost 6 bases, and 7 bases lay between the germline ends. Here the CDR3 DNA reads TGTGCCAGCAGCTTAGATGTGGGCGAGCAGTACGTC. This translates into CASSLDVGEQYV.

The chain carries TRBV9 and TRBJ1-4; D unclear. The CDR3 is 14 amino acids. Germline V lookup: CDR1 SGDLS, CDR2 YYNGEE. V shed 1 base and J shed 4 bases, with 8 bases lying between them. The chain's CDR3 is CASSVSGSNEKLFF. DNA for the CDR3: TGTGCCAGCAGCGTATCGGGGAGTAATGAAAAACTGTTTTTT.

This sequence joins TRBV7-6 and TRBJ2-5; D may be TRBD1 (5 bases). V lost 5 bases and J lost 2, with 12 bases in between. Germline CDR1 is SGHVS and CDR2 is FNYEAQ. The CDR3 has 14 amino acids. CDR3 coding DNA: TGTGCCAGCAGCCTAGGACACAGACAAGAGACCCAGTACTTC. It specifies CASSLGHRQETQYF.

This clone has more than one count but fewer than ten. J is TRBJ2-3 and V is TRBV9; 10 bases are shared with TRBD2. CDR1 SGDLS and CDR2 YYNGEE come from the germline V gene. The CDR3 is made up of 16 amino acids. V lost 0 bases and J lost 4; bases outside the gene matches: 5. CDR3 in DNA: TGTGCCAGCAGCGTAGTGTCTAGCGGGAGAGCAGATACGCAGTATTTT. Translation gives CASSVVSSGRADTQYF.

This clone occurred a few times. V is TRBV2 and J is TRBJ2-1; D may be TRBD1 or TRBD2 (5 bases each). CDR3 length equals 16 residues. V was shortened by 2 bases and J by 0 bases, with 11 bases between the two germline ends. Germline CDR1 SNHLY, CDR2 FYNNEI. CDR3 nucleotides: TGTGCCAGCAGTGAACGGTGGGGGAGCTCCTACAATGAGCAGTTCTTC. Translation: CASSERWGSSYNEQFF.

Comments on this clone: This specimen includes other DNA sequences encoding the same CDR3. The chain is built from TRBV7-2 and TRBJ2-1, with 8 bases fitting TRBD1. Germline V gene data show CDR1 as SGHTA and CDR2 as FQGNSA. The CDR3 is 17 residues long. Germline trimming cut 5 bases from V and 6 bases from J; bases unmatched to any gene: 15. The CDR3 is CASSLKNLPGQANEQFF. CDR3 DNA: TGTGCCAGCAGCCTAAAAAACCTGCCGGGACAGGCCAATGAGCAGTTCTTC.

V usage is TRBV5-8 and J usage is TRBJ1-1; unclear D gene. Trimming removed 4 bases from V and 0 bases from J, with 16 bases in between. From germline, CDR1 is SGHTS and CDR2 YDEGEE. The CDR3 spans 16 residues. This CDR3 is CASSAEPGRMNTEAFF. DNA for the CDR3: TGTGCCAGCAGCGCTGAACCCGGGCGGATGAACACTGAAGCTTTCTTT.

The chain is built from TRBV6-6 and TRBJ2-2, with 8 bases lining up with TRBD1. V trimming: 8 bases; J trimming: 7 bases; junction bases outside the gene matches: 6. The CDR3 is 13 amino acids. Germline CDR1 and CDR2: MNHNY and SVGAGI (reference sequence). The CDR3 DNA reads as TGTGCCAGCGCCACAGGGGGTAACGGGGAGCTGTTTTTT. The encoded protein is CASATGGNGELFF.

The chain couples TRBV11-2 to TRBJ1-2, with TRBD1 identical over 7 bases. CDR3 length: 15 amino acids. Losses at the gene ends were 0 bases for V and 4 bases for J; bases not matched to a gene: 5. Germline assignment: CDR1 SGHAT and CDR2 FQNNGV. CDR3 sequence reads: CASSLEGTAAYGYTF. The CDR3 coding sequence is TGTGCCAGCAGCTTAGAAGGGACAGCTGCCTATGGCTACACCTTC.

This sequence joins TRBV5-8 and TRBJ2-7; D is perhaps TRBD2 (6 bases). Germline assignment: CDR1 SGHTS and CDR2 YDEGEE. V lost 0 bases to trimming and J lost 7 bases, with 20 bases between them. This CDR3 is built from 16 residues. CDR3 in amino acids: CASSLVVIAATREQYV. The CDR3 DNA sequence: TGTGCCAGCAGCTTGGTCGTGATAGCGGCCACCCGGGAGCAGTACGTC.

In its sample, this clone was seen once. In DNA, the CDR3 is TGTGCCAGCTCACCTATCGGGCAAGAGACCCAGTACTTC. Amino acid sequence: CASSPIGQETQYF. This sequence joins TRBV18 and TRBJ2-5; D is undetermined. Germline V lookup: CDR1 KGHSH, CDR2 LQKENI. V dropped 3 bases and J dropped 2 bases, with 7 bases sitting between them. This CDR3 is built from 13 residues.

V and J are TRBV14 and TRBJ2-1, with a tentative D call TRBD1 (5 bases). Trimming removed 3 bases at V and 10 bases at J, with 7 bases between. Germline CDR1 SGHDN, CDR2 FVKESK. The CDR3 consists of 11 residues. The CDR3 bases are TGTGCCAGCAGCCAGGGGCACGAGCAGTTCTTC. This gives the protein CASSQGHEQFF.

The chain carries TRBV7-9 and TRBJ2-7; a possible D gene is TRBD2 (6 bases). The CDR3 is 18 residues long. Per germline, CDR1 SEHNR and CDR2 FQNEAQ (reference sequence). V was shortened by 7 bases and J by 2 bases, with 27 bases between the two germline ends. The CDR3 DNA reads TGTGCCAGCACCTTCCTTTGGACTCCTGCGACTAGTACCTACGAGCAGTACTTC. Encoded protein: CASTFLWTPATSTYEQYF.

The chain combines TRBV19 with TRBJ2-5; D gene uncertain. This CDR3 is built from 13 residues. CDR1 is LNHDA and CDR2 is SQIVND in the germline V gene (reference sequence). The V end lost 7 bases, the J end lost 4 bases, and 13 bases lay between the germline ends. CDR3 amino acids: CASKSSPPETQYF. CDR3 DNA sequence: TGTGCCAGTAAAAGTAGCCCCCCAGAGACCCAGTACTTC. The variable domain in full, completed from reference TRBV19 and TRBJ2-5, reads DGGITQSPKYLFRKEGQNVTLSCEQNLNHDAMYWYRQDPGQGLRLIYYSQIVNDFQKGDIAEGYSVSREKKESFPLTVTSAQKNPTAFYLCASKSSPPETQYFGPGTRLLVL.

The chain has TRBV15 and TRBJ2-1; 10 bases line up with TRBD2. There are 19 residues in the CDR3. CDR1 LNHNV and CDR2 YYDKDF come from the germline V gene (reference sequence). J lost 4 bases, V lost 1 base, and 13 bases had no gene match. CDR3 in amino acids: CATSRVRGLSGRGYNEQFF. In DNA, the CDR3 is TGTGCCACCAGCAGAGTTCGGGGACTAAGCGGGAGGGGATACAATGAGCAGTTCTTC.

V usage is TRBV5-1 and J usage is TRBJ2-5, with 7 nucleotides matching TRBD1. V lost 8 bases, J lost 2 bases, and 3 bases stayed unmatched. The CDR3 is 12 amino acids. The germline CDR1 and CDR2 sequences are SGHRS and YFSETQ. The DNA for the CDR3 is TGCGCCAGTTTGGGACAGCAAGAGACCCAGTACTTC. It specifies CASLGQQETQYF.

The V and J genes are TRBV5-1 and TRBJ2-1; D might be TRBD2 (5 bases). CDR1 is SGHRS and CDR2 is YFSETQ in the germline V gene. The CDR3 is 16 residues long. The V and J ends lost 2 bases and 0 bases respectively, with 12 bases between them. The CDR3 DNA reads TGCGCCAGCAGCTTCTCAGCGGACTTCTCCTACAATGAGCAGTTCTTC. Amino acid sequence: CASSFSADFSYNEQFF.